These 8 T cell receptor beta chains were sequenced from one sample in a study of cytomegalovirus exposure and HLA in healthy donors. The PCR had 60 Vbeta and 13 Jbeta primers. TCRdb's copy holds only in-frame clones and misses some; the assay was immunoSEQ multiplex PCR. The sample lists under 250,000 clones, around 80% occurring once. Sequencing used PBMCs. Receptors originate from a man aged 18 to 30 in good health and CMV-seronegative.

The rearrangement joins TRBV29-1 to TRBJ1-5, with 7 bases fitting TRBD1. The CDR3 is made up of 13 amino acids. Trimming at V came to 7 bases and at J to 3 bases, leaving 6 bases not matched to a gene. Per the germline V gene, CDR1 is SQVTM and CDR2 is ANQGSEA. The CDR3 bases are TGCAGCGCTAAGACAGGGCTCAATCAGCCCCAGCATTTT. The encoded protein is CSAKTGLNQPQHF.

This clone was picked up one time. An end of the junction differs from the germline gene, which may be a read error. The rearrangement joins TRBV5-4 to TRBJ2-5, with D tentatively TRBD2 (7 bases). The CDR3 spans 14 residues. Germline CDR1 reads SGHNT; CDR2 reads YYREEE (reference sequence). Here the CDR3 reads CAGSLGGGAETQYF. The CDR3 DNA sequence: TGTGCCGGCAGCTTGGGGGGGGGCGCGGAGACCCAGTACTTC.

This clone was seen once. This chain uses TRBV7-9 with TRBJ2-2; 14 nucleotides align to TRBD2. This CDR3 is 16 amino acids long. Looked up from germline, CDR1 is SEHNR and CDR2 is FQNEAQ (reference sequence). With 5 bases clipped from V and 8 bases from J, the junction kept 7 bases outside the gene matches. CDR3 residues: CASSLGTSGRSGELFF. DNA for the CDR3: TGTGCCAGCAGCCTAGGGACTAGCGGGAGATCGGGGGAGCTGTTTTTT. The complete variable domain, with remaining parts taken from reference TRBV7-9 and TRBJ2-2, reads DTGVSQNPRHKITKRGQNVTFRCDPISEHNRLYWYRQTLGQGPEFLTYFQNEAQLEKSRLLSDRFSAERPKGSFSTLEIQRTEQGDSAMYLCASSLGTSGRSGELFFGEGSRLTVL.

The V and J genes are TRBV19 and TRBJ1-5; D is unclear. CDR1 and CDR2 from the germline V gene are LNHDA and SQIVND (reference sequence). Trimming took 4 bases from V and 0 from J, leaving 10 bases between them. This CDR3 is built from 15 residues. The chain's CDR3 is CASSTYKISNQPQHF. The CDR3 DNA is TGTGCCAGTAGTACGTACAAGATTAGCAATCAGCCCCAGCATTTT.

V and J are TRBV27 and TRBJ1-1; D not certain. V was cut by 3 bases and J by 4 bases, with 12 bases left in between. The CDR3 totals 14 residues. CDR1 is MNHEY and CDR2 is SMNVEV in the germline V gene (reference sequence). Here the CDR3 reads CASSLWRAATEAFF. The CDR3 bases are TGTGCCAGCAGTTTGTGGAGGGCGGCCACTGAAGCTTTCTTT.

The chain has TRBV6-5 and TRBJ1-1; D is undetermined. Trimming took 6 bases from V and 5 from J, leaving 16 bases between them. Germline V CDR1 and CDR2: MNHEY, SVGAGI. CDR3 length equals 14 residues. The CDR3 DNA reads TGTGCCAGCAGCCTTCTTCCGCGGGGAACTGAAGCTTTCTTT. This translates into CASSLLPRGTEAFF.

The chain couples TRBV29-1 to TRBJ2-1, with D hard to call. This CDR3 comprises 13 residues. Germline CDR1 and CDR2: SQVTM and ANQGSEA. V was shortened by 4 bases and J by 2 bases, with 9 bases between the two germline ends. The CDR3 DNA reads as TGCAGCGTTGTTTCCAGGACCTACAATGAGCAGTTCTTC. It codes for CSVVSRTYNEQFF.

The chain employs TRBV27 and TRBJ1-1; D unclear. The CDR3 is 15 amino acids. The germline V and J ends were trimmed by 4 bases and 1 base, with 13 bases remaining between them. Per the germline V gene, CDR1 is MNHEY and CDR2 is SMNVEV (reference sequence). In DNA, the CDR3 is TGTGCCAGCAGTTCTCTGGCCGCGGGGAACACTGAAGCTTTCTTT. It encodes CASSSLAAGNTEAFF.